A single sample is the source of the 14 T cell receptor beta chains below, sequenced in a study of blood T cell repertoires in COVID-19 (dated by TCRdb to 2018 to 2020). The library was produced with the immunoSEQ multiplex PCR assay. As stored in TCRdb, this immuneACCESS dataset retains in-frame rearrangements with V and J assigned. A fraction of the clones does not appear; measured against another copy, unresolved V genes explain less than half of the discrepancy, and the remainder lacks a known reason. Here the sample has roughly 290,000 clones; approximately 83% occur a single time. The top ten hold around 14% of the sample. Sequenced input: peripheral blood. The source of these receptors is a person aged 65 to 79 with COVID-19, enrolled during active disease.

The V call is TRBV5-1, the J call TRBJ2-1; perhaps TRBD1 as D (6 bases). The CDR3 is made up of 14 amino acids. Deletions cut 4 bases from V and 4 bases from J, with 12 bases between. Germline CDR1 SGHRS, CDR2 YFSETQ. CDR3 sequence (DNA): TGCGCCAGCAGCAGAAGGACAGATTACAATGAGCAGTTCTTC. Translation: CASSRRTDYNEQFF.

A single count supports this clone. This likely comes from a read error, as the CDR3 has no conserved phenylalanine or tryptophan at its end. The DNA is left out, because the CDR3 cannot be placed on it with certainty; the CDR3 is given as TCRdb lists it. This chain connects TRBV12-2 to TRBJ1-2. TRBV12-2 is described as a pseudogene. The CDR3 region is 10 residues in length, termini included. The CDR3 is CASRLPKNSE.

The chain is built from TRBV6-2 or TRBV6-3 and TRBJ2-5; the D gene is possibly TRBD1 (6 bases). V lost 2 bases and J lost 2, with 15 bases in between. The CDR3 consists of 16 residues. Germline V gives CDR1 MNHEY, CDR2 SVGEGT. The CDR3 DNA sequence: TGTGCCAGCAGTTACGCGGACCAGGGGCCTCAAGAGACCCAGTACTTC. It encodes CASSYADQGPQETQYF.

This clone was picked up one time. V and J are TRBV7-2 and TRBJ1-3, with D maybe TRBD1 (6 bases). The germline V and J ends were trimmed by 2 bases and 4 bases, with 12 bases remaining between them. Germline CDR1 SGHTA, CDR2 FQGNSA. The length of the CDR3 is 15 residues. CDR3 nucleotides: TGTGCCAGCAGCTTAAAGGGGGGGGCGGGAAACACCATATATTTT. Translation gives CASSLKGGAGNTIYF.

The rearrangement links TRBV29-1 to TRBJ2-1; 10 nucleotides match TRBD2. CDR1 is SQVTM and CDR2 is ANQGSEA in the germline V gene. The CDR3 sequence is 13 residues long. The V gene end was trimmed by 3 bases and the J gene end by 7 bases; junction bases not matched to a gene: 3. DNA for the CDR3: TGCAGCGTTGACCCAGCGGGGGGGAATGAGCAGTTCTTC. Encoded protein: CSVDPAGGNEQFF.

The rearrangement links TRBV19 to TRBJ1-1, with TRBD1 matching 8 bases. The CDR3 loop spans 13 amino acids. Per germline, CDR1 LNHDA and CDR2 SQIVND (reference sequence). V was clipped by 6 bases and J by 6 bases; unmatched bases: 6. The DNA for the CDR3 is TGTGCCAGTAGCGACAGGGGTAGGGCTGAAGCTTTCTTT. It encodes CASSDRGRAEAFF.

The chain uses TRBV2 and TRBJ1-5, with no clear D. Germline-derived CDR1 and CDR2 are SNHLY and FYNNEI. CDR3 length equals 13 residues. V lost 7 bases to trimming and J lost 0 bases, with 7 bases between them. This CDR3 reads CASTQYSNQPQHF. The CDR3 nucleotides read TGTGCCAGCACACAGTATAGCAATCAGCCCCAGCATTTT.

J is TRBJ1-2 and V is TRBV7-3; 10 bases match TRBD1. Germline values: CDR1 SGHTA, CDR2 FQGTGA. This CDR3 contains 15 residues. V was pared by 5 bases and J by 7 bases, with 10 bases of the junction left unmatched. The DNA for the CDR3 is TGTGCCAGCAGCAACCCGGGACAGGGGAGGGGTGGCTACACCTTC. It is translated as CASSNPGQGRGGYTF.

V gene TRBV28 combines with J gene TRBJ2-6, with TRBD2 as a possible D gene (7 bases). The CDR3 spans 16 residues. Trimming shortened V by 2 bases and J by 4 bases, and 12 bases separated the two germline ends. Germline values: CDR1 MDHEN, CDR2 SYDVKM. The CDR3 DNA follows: TGTGCCAGCAGTTTAGTGGGGGGGCTAGGGGCCAACGTCCTGACTTTC. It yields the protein CASSLVGGLGANVLTF.

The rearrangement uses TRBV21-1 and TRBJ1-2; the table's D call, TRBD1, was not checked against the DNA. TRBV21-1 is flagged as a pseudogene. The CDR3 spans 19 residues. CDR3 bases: TGTGCCAGCAGCACACGAATAGACAGGCCCGCGGGTCGGTTCTATGGCTACACCTTC. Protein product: CASSTRIDRPAGRFYGYTF.

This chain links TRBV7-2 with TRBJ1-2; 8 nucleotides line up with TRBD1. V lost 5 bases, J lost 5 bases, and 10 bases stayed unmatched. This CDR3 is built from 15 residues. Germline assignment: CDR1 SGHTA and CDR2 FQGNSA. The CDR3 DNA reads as TGTGCCAGCAGCCAGAACGGCGGGACAGGTTATGGCTACACCTTC. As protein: CASSQNGGTGYGYTF.

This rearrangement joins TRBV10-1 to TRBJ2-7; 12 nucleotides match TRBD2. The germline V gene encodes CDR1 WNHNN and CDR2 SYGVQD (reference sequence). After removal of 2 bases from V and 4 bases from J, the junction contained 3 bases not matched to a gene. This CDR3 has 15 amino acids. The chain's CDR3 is CASSEVTSGSYEQYF. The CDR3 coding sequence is TGCGCCAGCAGTGAGGTGACTAGCGGGAGTTACGAGCAGTACTTC.

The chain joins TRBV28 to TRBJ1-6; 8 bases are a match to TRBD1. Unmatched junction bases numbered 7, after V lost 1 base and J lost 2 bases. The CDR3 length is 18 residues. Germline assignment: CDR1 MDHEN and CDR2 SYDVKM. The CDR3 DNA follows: TGTGCCAGCAGTTTATTCGTGGCAGGGGGCACCTATAATTCACCCCTCCACTTT. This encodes CASSLFVAGGTYNSPLHF.

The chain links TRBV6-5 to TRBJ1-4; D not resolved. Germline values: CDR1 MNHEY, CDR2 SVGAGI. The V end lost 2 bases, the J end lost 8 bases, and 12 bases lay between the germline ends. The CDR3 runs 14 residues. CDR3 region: CASSYDSAPEKLFF. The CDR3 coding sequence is TGTGCCAGCAGTTACGACTCCGCCCCCGAAAAACTGTTTTTT.